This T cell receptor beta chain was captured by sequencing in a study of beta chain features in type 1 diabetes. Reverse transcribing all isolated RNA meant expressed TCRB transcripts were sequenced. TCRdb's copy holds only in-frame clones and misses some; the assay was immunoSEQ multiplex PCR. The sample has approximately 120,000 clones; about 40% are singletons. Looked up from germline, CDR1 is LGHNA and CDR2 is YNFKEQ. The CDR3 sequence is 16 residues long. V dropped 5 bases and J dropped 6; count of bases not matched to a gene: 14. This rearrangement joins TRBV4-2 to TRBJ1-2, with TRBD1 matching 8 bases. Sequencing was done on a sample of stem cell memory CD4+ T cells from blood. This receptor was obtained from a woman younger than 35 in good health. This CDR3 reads CASSLLLGQGFDGYTF. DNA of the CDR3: TGTGCCAGCAGCTTGTTGTTAGGACAGGGATTCGATGGCTACACCTTC.